This entry concerns a single T cell receptor beta chain. No antigen is known for it. Next came a second PCR, run for about 7 to 12 cycles, which used a sample-barcoded 5' primer along with a J-beta primer mix. Each cDNA was tagged by a template-switch adaptor containing 12 random nucleotides. Each of the samples gave a minimum of 3 million paired-end reads that contained CDR3. One entry per CDR3 protein, called by TCRdb with MiXCR from the 5' RACE reads. The table has fewer than 1,200,000 distinct CDR3 sequences, almost 25% seen once. These data come from a study of blood T cells in healthy people across ages. Study conclusions and caveats: Long-lived donors had more naive CD4+ cells and higher diversity than aged donors.

The data also belong to a second study, concerning T cells of mothers and their children.

This receptor was identified in a girl aged 2 to 10 in good health. The sample consisted of blood.

DNA of the CDR3: TGTGCCACCAGCGGCCAAATGCGCAGCAATCAGCCCCAGCATTTT. Protein: CATSGQMRSNQPQHF. The chain joins TRBV15 to TRBJ1-5; D not resolved. The germline V gene encodes CDR1 LNHNV and CDR2 YYDKDF (reference sequence). The CDR3 contains 15 residues. Trimming pared 5 bases from V and 1 base from J, leaving 12 bases between.